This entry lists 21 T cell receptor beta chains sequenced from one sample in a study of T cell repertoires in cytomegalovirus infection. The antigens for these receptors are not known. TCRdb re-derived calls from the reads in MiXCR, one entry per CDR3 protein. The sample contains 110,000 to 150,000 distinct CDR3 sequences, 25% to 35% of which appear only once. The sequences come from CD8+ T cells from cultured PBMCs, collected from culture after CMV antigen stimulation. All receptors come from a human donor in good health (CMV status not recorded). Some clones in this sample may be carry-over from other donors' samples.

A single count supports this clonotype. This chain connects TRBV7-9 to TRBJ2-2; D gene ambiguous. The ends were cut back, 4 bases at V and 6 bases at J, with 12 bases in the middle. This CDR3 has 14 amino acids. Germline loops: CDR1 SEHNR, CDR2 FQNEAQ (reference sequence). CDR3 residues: CASSSDLRSGELFF. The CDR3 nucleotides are TGTGCCAGCAGCTCCGACCTGCGTTCCGGGGAGCTGTTTTTT.

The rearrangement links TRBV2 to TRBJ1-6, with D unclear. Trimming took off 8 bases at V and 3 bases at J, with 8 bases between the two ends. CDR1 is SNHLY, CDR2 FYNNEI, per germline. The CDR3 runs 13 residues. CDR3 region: CASGEIYNSPLHF. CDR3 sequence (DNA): TGTGCCAGCGGGGAGATCTATAATTCACCCCTCCACTTT.

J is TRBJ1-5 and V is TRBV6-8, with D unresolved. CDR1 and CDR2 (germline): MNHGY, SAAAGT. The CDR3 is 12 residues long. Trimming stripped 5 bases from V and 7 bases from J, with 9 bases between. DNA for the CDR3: TGTGCCAGCAGTAATAAAGGCCAGCCCCAGCATTTT. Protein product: CASSNKGQPQHF.

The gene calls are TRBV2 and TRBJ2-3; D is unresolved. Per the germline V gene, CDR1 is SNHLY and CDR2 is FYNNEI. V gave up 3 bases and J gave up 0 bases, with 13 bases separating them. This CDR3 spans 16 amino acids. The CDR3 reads CASSDGLNPSTDTQYF. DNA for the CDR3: TGTGCCAGCAGTGATGGGCTCAACCCTAGCACAGATACGCAGTATTTT.

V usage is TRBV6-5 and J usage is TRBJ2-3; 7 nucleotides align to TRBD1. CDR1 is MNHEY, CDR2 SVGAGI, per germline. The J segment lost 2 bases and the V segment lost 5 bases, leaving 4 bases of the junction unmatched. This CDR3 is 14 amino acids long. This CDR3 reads CASSTGENTDTQYF. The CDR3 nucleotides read TGTGCCAGCAGTACAGGGGAGAACACAGATACGCAGTATTTT.

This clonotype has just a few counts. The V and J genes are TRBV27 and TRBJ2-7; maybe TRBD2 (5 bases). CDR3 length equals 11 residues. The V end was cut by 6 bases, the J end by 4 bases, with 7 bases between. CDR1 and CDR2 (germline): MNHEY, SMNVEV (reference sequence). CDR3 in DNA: TGTGCCAGCAGAAGAGGGTACGAGCAGTACTTC. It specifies CASRRGYEQYF.

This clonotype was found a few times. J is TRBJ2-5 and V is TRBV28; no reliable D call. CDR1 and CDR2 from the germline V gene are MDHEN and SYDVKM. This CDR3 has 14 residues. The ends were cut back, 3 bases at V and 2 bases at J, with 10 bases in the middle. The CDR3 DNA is TGTGCCAGCAGTTTTTTCGCCCTACAAGAGACCCAGTACTTC. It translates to CASSFFALQETQYF.

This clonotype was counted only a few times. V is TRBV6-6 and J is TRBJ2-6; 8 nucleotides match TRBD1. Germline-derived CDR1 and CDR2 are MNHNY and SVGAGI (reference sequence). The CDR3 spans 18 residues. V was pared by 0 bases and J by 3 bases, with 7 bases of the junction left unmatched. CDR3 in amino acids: CASSYSTKQGGGANVLTF. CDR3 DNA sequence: TGTGCCAGCAGTTACTCGACAAAACAGGGGGGTGGGGCCAACGTCCTGACTTTC.

The CDR3 sequence is CASSPPGSGGSYNEQFF. The CDR3 coding sequence is TGTGCCAGCTCACCACCGGGTTCGGGGGGCTCCTACAATGAGCAGTTCTTC. The rearrangement links TRBV18 to TRBJ2-1, with TRBD2 matching over 7 bases. This CDR3 is 17 amino acids long. Germline CDR1 reads KGHSH; CDR2 reads LQKENI. Trimming cost V 0 bases and J 0 bases; bases outside gene matches: 5.

The CDR3 DNA follows: TGTGCCAGCAGTCCCAGGACCCTTGGATGGGAGACCCAGTACTTC. This translates into CASSPRTLGWETQYF. The V call is TRBV12-3 or TRBV12-4, the J call TRBJ2-5; no clear D. The CDR3 covers 15 residues. Trimming removed 5 bases at V and 5 bases at J, with 18 bases between.

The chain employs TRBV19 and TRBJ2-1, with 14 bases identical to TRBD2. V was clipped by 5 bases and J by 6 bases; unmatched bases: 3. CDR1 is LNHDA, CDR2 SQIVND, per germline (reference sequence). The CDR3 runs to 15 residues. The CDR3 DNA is TGTGCCAGTAGTCGGACTAGCGGGGGGTTCAATGAGCAGTTCTTC. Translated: CASSRTSGGFNEQFF.

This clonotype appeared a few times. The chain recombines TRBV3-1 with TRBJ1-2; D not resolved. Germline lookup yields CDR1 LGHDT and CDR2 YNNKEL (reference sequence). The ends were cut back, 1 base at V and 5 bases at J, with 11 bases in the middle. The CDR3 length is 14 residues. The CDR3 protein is CASSQVGGRYGYTF. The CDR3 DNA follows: TGTGCCAGCAGCCAAGTAGGAGGGAGGTATGGCTACACCTTC.

The chain's CDR3 is CASSPPEGIYNEQFF. CDR3 nucleotide sequence: TGTGCCAGCAGTCCCCCAGAGGGTATATACAATGAGCAGTTCTTC. The J gene is TRBJ2-1, the V gene TRBV12-3 or TRBV12-4; possibly TRBD2 for D (5 bases). This CDR3 region has 15 residues. The V end was cut by 5 bases, the J end by 4 bases, with 15 bases between.

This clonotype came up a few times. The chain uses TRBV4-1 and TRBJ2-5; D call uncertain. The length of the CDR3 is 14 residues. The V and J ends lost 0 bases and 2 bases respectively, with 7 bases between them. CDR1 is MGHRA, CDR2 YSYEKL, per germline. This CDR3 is CASSQDRPQETQYF. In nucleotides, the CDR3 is TGCGCCAGCAGCCAAGATCGCCCGCAAGAGACCCAGTACTTC.

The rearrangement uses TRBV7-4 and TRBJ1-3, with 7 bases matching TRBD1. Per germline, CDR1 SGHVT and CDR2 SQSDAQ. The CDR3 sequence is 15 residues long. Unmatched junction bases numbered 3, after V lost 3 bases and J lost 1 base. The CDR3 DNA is TGTGCCAGCAGCTTGCAGACAGGGTCTGGAAACACCATATATTTT. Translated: CASSLQTGSGNTIYF.

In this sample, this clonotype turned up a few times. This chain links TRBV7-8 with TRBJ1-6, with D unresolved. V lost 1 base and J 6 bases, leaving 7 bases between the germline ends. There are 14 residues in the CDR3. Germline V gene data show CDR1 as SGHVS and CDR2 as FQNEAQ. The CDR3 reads CASSLGRGNSPLHF. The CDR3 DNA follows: TGTGCCAGCAGCTTAGGCCGCGGTAATTCACCCCTCCACTTT.

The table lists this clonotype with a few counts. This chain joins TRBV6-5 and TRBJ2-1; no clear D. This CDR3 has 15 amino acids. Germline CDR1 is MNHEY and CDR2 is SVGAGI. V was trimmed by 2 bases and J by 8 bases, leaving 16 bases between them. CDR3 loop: CASSYGWGFVDEQFF. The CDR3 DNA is TGTGCCAGCAGTTACGGATGGGGTTTTGTCGATGAGCAGTTCTTC.

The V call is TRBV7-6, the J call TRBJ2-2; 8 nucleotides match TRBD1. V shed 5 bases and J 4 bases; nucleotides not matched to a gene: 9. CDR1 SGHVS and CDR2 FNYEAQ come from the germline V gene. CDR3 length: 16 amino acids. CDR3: CASSPMAGGFTGELFF. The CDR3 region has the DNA TGTGCCAGCAGCCCTATGGCAGGGGGCTTCACCGGGGAGCTGTTTTTT.

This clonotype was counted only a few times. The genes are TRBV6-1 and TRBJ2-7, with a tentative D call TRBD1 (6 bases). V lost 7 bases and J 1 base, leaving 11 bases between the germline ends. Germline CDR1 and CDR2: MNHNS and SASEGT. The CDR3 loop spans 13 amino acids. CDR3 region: CASTTTGSYEQYF. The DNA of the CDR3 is TGTGCCAGCACTACGACAGGATCCTACGAGCAGTACTTC.

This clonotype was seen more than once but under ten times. The DNA for the CDR3 is TGTGCCAGCAGTGGAGCGGTCAACTATGGCTACACCTTC. Its protein product is CASSGAVNYGYTF. V is TRBV2 and J is TRBJ1-2; D unclear. Trimming removed 4 bases from V and 2 bases from J, with 8 bases in between. The CDR3 totals 13 residues. In germline, CDR1 is SNHLY, CDR2 FYNNEI.

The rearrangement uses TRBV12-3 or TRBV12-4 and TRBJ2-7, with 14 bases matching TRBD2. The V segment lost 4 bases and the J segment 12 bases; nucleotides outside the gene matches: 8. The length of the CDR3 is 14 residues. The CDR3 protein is CASSSGTSGGQRYF. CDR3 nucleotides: TGTGCCAGCAGTTCGGGGACTAGCGGGGGCCAGAGGTACTTC.